The next 10 T cell receptor beta chains were all read from a single sample in a study of lymphopenia after photon versus proton radiotherapy. Using immunoSEQ multiplex PCR, the repertoire was profiled, and TCRdb retains in-frame clones only, with some absent. The sample includes 37,000 or so clones, about 84% seen only once; the top ten take about 2.9%. The sample was peripheral blood, taken from a patient treated with photon-based radiotherapy. The receptors come from a man aged 50 or older with gastric cancer.

The chain joins TRBV5-1 to TRBJ2-5, with 9 bases identical to TRBD1. Germline trimming cut 4 bases from V and 4 bases from J; bases unmatched to any gene: 5. CDR1 is SGHRS, CDR2 YFSETQ, per germline. This CDR3 contains 14 residues. The CDR3: CASSPGTGRETQYF. The CDR3 bases are TGCGCCAGCAGCCCGGGGACAGGGCGAGAGACCCAGTACTTC. The full variable domain, rest sourced from reference TRBV5-1 and TRBJ2-5, is KAGVTQTPRYLIKTRGQQVTLSCSPISGHRSVSWYQQTPGQGLQFLFEYFSETQRNKGNFPGRFSGRQFSNSRSEMNVSTLELGDSALYLCASSPGTGRETQYFGPGTRLLVL.

The chain recombines TRBV5-4 with TRBJ2-1, with D perhaps given as TRBD1 or TRBD2 (5 bases each). Germline CDR1 and CDR2: SGHNT and YYREEE (reference sequence). This CDR3 has 17 residues. Trimming pared 4 bases from V and 0 bases from J, leaving 17 bases between. Written as DNA, the CDR3 is TGTGCCAGCAGCCCTGAACCGGGACGGACCTCCTACAATGAGCAGTTCTTC. It specifies CASSPEPGRTSYNEQFF.

The V gene is TRBV30, the J gene TRBJ2-7, with a tentative D call TRBD2 (6 bases). CDR1 and CDR2 from the germline V gene are GTSNPN and SVGIG (reference sequence). Trimming removed 2 bases from V and 6 bases from J, with 11 bases in between. This CDR3 contains 12 residues. The CDR3 DNA is TGTGCCTGGAGTCCGGGAGTGGGCGAGCAGTACTTC. Its translation is CAWSPGVGEQYF.

The V and J genes are TRBV6-5 and TRBJ2-3, with 8 bases fitting TRBD2. Germline V CDR1 and CDR2: MNHEY, SVGAGI. The CDR3 has 15 residues. The V gene end was trimmed by 6 bases and the J gene end by 5 bases; junction bases not matched to a gene: 10. This CDR3 reads CASRESGRRGDTQYF. CDR3 DNA sequence: TGTGCCAGCAGAGAGAGCGGGAGACGCGGAGATACGCAGTATTTT.

The chain is built from TRBV18 and TRBJ2-2, with D perhaps being TRBD1 or TRBD2 (5 bases each). The CDR3 runs 13 residues. Germline V lookup: CDR1 KGHSH, CDR2 LQKENI. The V end was cut by 4 bases, the J end by 5 bases, with 8 bases between. CDR3 protein: CASSRDGTGELFF. In DNA, the CDR3 is TGTGCCAGCTCACGGGACGGGACCGGGGAGCTGTTTTTT.

The chain combines TRBV5-1 with TRBJ1-4; tentatively, D is TRBD1 (5 bases). The germline V gene encodes CDR1 SGHRS and CDR2 YFSETQ. Between the trimmed V and J ends, which lost 0 bases and 12 bases, there was a span of 15 bases. CDR3 length: 14 residues. Here the CDR3 reads CASSLDGGPGELFF. CDR3 nucleotides: TGCGCCAGCAGCTTGGACGGGGGTCCAGGAGAACTGTTTTTT. The full variable domain, rest sourced from reference TRBV5-1 and TRBJ1-4, is KAGVTQTPRYLIKTRGQQVTLSCSPISGHRSVSWYQQTPGQGLQFLFEYFSETQRNKGNFPGRFSGRQFSNSRSEMNVSTLELGDSALYLCASSLDGGPGELFFGSGTQLSVL.

This rearrangement joins TRBV19 to TRBJ1-6; tentative D call: TRBD1 (6 bases). CDR1 and CDR2 (germline): LNHDA, SQIVND (reference sequence). V was clipped by 6 bases and J by 5 bases, with 14 bases between them. The CDR3 has 15 amino acids. CDR3: CASRSRDTDNSPLHF. CDR3 sequence (DNA): TGTGCCAGTAGGAGCCGGGACACAGATAATTCACCCCTCCACTTT.

The chain is built from TRBV7-9 and TRBJ2-3; 12 bases agree with TRBD2. Germline V gene data show CDR1 as SEHNR and CDR2 as FQNEAQ (reference sequence). This CDR3 comprises 18 residues. Trimming cost V 5 bases and J 4 bases; bases outside gene matches: 13. This chain's CDR3 is CASSPTSGRWGLPDTQYF. CDR3 nucleotides: TGTGCCAGCAGCCCGACTAGCGGGAGATGGGGCCTCCCAGATACGCAGTATTTT.

This clone was seen a few times. The V gene is TRBV18, the J gene TRBJ2-1, with a tentative D call TRBD2 (6 bases). Trimming took off 1 base at V and 7 bases at J, with 14 bases between the two ends. The germline V gene has CDR1 KGHSH and CDR2 LQKENI. The CDR3 spans 15 residues. CDR3 in DNA: TGTGCCAGCTCACCACTAGCGGAAGGCGTGAATGAGCAGTTCTTC. Protein sequence: CASSPLAEGVNEQFF.

The rearrangement joins TRBV28 to TRBJ2-1; D is uncertain. Germline loops: CDR1 MDHEN, CDR2 SYDVKM. Trimming took off 6 bases at V and 4 bases at J, with 13 bases between the two ends. This CDR3 contains 14 residues. Here the CDR3 reads CASRTPRVYNEQFF. As DNA, the CDR3 is TGTGCCAGCAGGACCCCCCGGGTTTACAATGAGCAGTTCTTC.